Here is one T cell receptor (beta chain) with its context. Its target is unknown. The data belong to a study of shared clonotypes between healthy human individuals. Study-wide findings and caveats: What limited the represented genetic and exposure-history diversity was the small number of donors.

CDR1 is MGHDK, CDR2 SYGVNS, per germline. The CDR3 loop spans 16 amino acids. J gave up 0 bases and V 7 bases, and 12 bases lay outside the gene matches. Assay execution took place at the deep level. Several immunoSEQ 96-well plates shared each subset's DNA, each plate a replicate. Clones were read by immunoSEQ multiplex PCR, and TCRdb kept only the in-frame ones, dropping some. The sample has about 2.4 million clones; more than 85% are singletons. This receptor was taken from a man younger than 35 in good health. Some clones in this sample may be carry-over from other donors' samples. The V call is TRBV25-1, the J call TRBJ2-7, with TRBD1 identical over 7 bases. The sequenced sample consisted of naive CD4+ T cells from PBMCs. Subset given: CD45RA+ positively selected. The CDR3 DNA is TGTGCCAGCACCTTCTTGTCGACAGGGAACTCCTACGAGCAGTACTTC. Encoded protein: CASTFLSTGNSYEQYF.